What follows is one TCR beta chain and its context. V lost 5 bases and J lost 4, with 17 bases in between. The CDR3 runs to 16 residues. Germline CDR1 MNHEY, CDR2 SMNVEV (reference sequence). In the original processing: Amplification with reference gene primers provided the estimates of nucleated cell counts. Profiled with immunoSEQ multiplex PCR; TCRdb holds only in-frame clones, not every one. V, J and clone size derive from that table, while D and trimming were established from the DNA sequence. Counted here are 200,000 to 250,000 clones, roughly 89% occurring once; the ten biggest clones make up less than 15%. Within 2 weeks before study entry, exposed participants met a COVID-19 case. The data were taken from a study of blood T cell repertoires in COVID-19. Background on the study: COVID-19 samples from acute and convalescent phases originated in the United States, Italy and Spain. From T cells, B-cell-depleted T cells, or PBMCs came the material, which was cDNA or gDNA.

Sequencing was performed on PBMCs or T cells enriched from blood (not recorded which). The sequence was obtained from a man younger than 45 who had been exposed to COVID-19. The V gene is TRBV27, the J gene TRBJ1-4; D call uncertain. CDR3 residues: CASSPNWSGLNEKLFF. The CDR3 region has the DNA TGTGCCAGCAGTCCCAATTGGTCAGGACTTAATGAAAAACTGTTTTTT. Variable domain in full (rest from reference TRBV27 and TRBJ1-4): EAQVTQNPRYLITVTGKKLTVTCSQNMNHEYMSWYRQDPGLGLRQIYYSMNVEVTDKGDVPEGYKVSRKEKRNFPLILESPSPNQTSLYFCASSPNWSGLNEKLFFGSGTQLSVL.